The present entry profiles one T cell receptor beta chain with its context. Its antigen is as yet unknown. This sample is drawn from a study of T cell responses to AZD1222 COVID-19 vaccine. Whole-study findings and limits: Regions left unmutated in variants are reportedly the target of nearly half of spike-specific TCRs.

CDR1 MNHNY and CDR2 SVGAGI come from the germline V gene (reference sequence). There are 11 residues in the CDR3. V lost 6 bases, J lost 8 bases, and 10 bases lay in between. This table comes from immunoSEQ multiplex PCR, and its TCRdb copy is limited to in-frame clones, with some not included. The repertoire holds about 160,000 clones, over 75% seen once, with 4.3% in the top ten. This chain links TRBV6-6 with TRBJ1-2; no clear D. This TCR derives from an adult who received the AZD1222 COVID-19 vaccine. The sequences come from peripheral blood, collected 28 days after the second AZD1222 dose. CDR3 in amino acids: CASRSIEGYTF. DNA of the CDR3: TGTGCCAGCAGGAGCATAGAAGGCTACACCTTC.